The clone carrying this T cell receptor (beta chain) was counted ten times or more. Antigen specificity is unknown. The data were obtained in a study of T cells in Graves' hyperthyroidism and ophthalmopathy. Study-wide findings and caveats: The majority of expanded thyroid clonotypes above 0.001 also appeared in blood.

Germline CDR1 reads SGHVS; CDR2 reads FQNEAQ. Unmatched junction bases numbered 23, after V lost 5 bases and J lost 2 bases. The CDR3 length is 21 residues. Using RNA transcripts as the source, TCR beta CDR3 regions were amplified. With the HTBI primer set, the TCR CDR3 went through a first round of RT-PCR. A single record per CDR3 protein comes from TCRdb applying MiXCR to the multiplex PCR reads. Of fewer than 800,000 distinct CDR3 sequences listed, approximately 16% are singletons. The chain employs TRBV7-8 and TRBJ2-3, with 9 bases that match TRBD2. What was sequenced was blood. The receptor's source is a man aged 18 to 29 with Graves' hyperthyroidism. The CDR3 coding sequence is TGTGCCAGCAGCCATCGGGCATCGGGACTAGCCGAAGATAAGCCCACAGATACGCAGTATTTT. Protein: CASSHRASGLAEDKPTDTQYF.